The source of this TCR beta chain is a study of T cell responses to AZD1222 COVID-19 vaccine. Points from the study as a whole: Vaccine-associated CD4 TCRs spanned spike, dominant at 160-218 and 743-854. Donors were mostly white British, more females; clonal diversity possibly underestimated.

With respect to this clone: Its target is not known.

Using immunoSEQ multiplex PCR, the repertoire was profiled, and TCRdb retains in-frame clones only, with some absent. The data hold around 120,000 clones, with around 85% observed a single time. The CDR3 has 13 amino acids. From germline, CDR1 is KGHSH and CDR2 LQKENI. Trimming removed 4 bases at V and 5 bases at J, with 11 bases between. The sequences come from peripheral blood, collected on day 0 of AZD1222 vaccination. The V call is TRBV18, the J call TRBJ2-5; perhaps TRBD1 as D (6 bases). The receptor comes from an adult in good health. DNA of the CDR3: TGTGCCAGCTCACAAACAGGGAGCGAGACCCAGTACTTC. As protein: CASSQTGSETQYF.